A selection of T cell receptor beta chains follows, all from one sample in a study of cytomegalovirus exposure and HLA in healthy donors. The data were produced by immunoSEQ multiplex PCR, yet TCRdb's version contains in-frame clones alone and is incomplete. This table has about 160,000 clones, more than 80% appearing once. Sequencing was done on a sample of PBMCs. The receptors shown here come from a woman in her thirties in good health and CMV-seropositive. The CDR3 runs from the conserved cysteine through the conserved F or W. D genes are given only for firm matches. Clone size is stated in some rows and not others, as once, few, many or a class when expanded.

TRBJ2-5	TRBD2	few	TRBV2	CASSAIRGGRETQYF	TGTGCCAGCAGTGCGATACGGGGGGGCCGGGAGACCCAGTACTTC
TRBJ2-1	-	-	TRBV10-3	CAISELGRDEQFF	TGTGCCATCAGTGAGTTAGGCCGGGATGAGCAGTTCTTC
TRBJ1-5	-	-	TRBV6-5	CASSRTGLNQPQHF	TGTGCCAGCAGTCGCACAGGGCTCAATCAGCCCCAGCATTTT
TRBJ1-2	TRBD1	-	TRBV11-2	CASSLATGNGYTF	TGTGCCAGCAGCTTAGCGACAGGGAATGGCTACACCTTC
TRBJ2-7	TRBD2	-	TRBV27	CASSSSGGTYEQYF	TGTGCCAGCAGTTCCAGCGGGGGAACCTACGAGCAGTACTTC
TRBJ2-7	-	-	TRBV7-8	CFFKQGPAYEQYF	TGTTTTTTCAAGCAGGGGCCGGCATACGAGCAGTACTTC
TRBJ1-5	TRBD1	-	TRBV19	CASSDDRDQPQHF	TGTGCCAGTAGCGATGACAGGGATCAGCCCCAGCATTTT
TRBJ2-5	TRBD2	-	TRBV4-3	CASSQDGRSGGVRETQYF	TGCGCCAGCAGCCAAGACGGTCGGAGCGGGGGTGTCCGCGAGACCCAGTACTTC
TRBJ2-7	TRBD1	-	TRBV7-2	CASSFRDRGIYEQYF	TGTGCCAGCAGTTTTAGGGACAGGGGTATCTACGAGCAGTACTTC
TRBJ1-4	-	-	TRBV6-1	CASSRPGEKLFF	TGTGCCAGCAGCAGGCCTGGGGAAAAACTGTTTTTT
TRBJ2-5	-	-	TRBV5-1	CASSWSRTEQETQYF	TGCGCCAGCAGCTGGAGTAGGACAGAACAAGAGACCCAGTACTTC
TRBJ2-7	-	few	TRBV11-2	CASSLDAGLLEQYF	TGTGCCAGCAGCTTAGATGCGGGGCTTCTCGAGCAGTACTTC
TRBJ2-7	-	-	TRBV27	CASSLSLEGLGEQYF	TGTGCCAGCAGTTTATCGCTTGAGGGACTCGGGGAGCAGTACTTC
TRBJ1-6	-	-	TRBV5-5	CASSFSFNSNNSPLHF	TGTGCCAGCAGCTTTTCCTTTAACAGCAATAATTCACCCCTCCACTTT
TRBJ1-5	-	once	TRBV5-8	CASSLVGGQPQHF	TGTGCCAGCAGCTTGGTGGGGGGTCAGCCCCAGCATTTT
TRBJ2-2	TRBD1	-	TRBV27	CASSQRRQGATGELFF	TGTGCCAGCTCCCAGCGGAGACAGGGGGCGACCGGGGAGCTGTTTTTT
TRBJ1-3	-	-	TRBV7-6	CASSQQGPGTGNTIYF	TGTGCCAGCAGTCAACAGGGACCGGGAACTGGAAACACCATATATTTT
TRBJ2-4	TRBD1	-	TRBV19	CASSITQGAAKNIQYF	TGTGCCAGTAGTATAACCCAGGGGGCGGCCAAAAACATTCAGTACTTC
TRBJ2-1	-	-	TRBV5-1	CASSLIGGAYNEQFF	TGCGCCAGCAGCTTGATAGGGGGGGCCTACAATGAGCAGTTCTTC
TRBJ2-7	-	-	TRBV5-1	CASSGTGKTYEQYF	TGCGCCAGCAGCGGCACAGGTAAAACCTACGAGCAGTACTTC
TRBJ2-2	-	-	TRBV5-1	CASSFELNTHTGELFF	TGCGCCAGCAGCTTCGAATTAAACACCCACACCGGGGAGCTGTTTTTT
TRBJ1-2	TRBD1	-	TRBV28	CASSLGSGGNYGYTF	TGTGCCAGCAGTTTAGGGTCAGGGGGCAACTATGGCTACACCTTC
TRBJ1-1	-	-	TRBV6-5	CASSYILPGVGKAFF	TGTGCCAGCAGTTACATCCTCCCGGGTGTGGGTAAAGCTTTCTTT